These 26 T cell receptor beta chains share one sample of origin, sequenced in a study of OX40 agonist ivuxolimab in advanced cancers. The table came from immunoSEQ multiplex PCR; TCRdb's copy has only in-frame clones and leaves some out. This table has about 110,000 clones, about nine tenths appearing once. The source material was CD4+ or CD8+ T cells sorted from blood, sampled in a trial of the OX40 agonist ivuxolimab. Receptor source: an adult with an advanced solid tumor such as melanoma, head and neck, liver or kidney cancer.

The chain is built from TRBV5-1 and TRBJ2-5; 11 bases map to TRBD1. Unmatched junction bases numbered 5, after V lost 2 bases and J lost 5 bases. This CDR3 spans 15 amino acids. In germline, CDR1 is SGHRS, CDR2 YFSETQ. CDR3: CASSFGQGAMETQYF. CDR3 DNA: TGCGCCAGCAGCTTTGGACAGGGGGCGATGGAGACCCAGTACTTC.

V usage is TRBV7-7 and J usage is TRBJ2-3; perhaps TRBD1 as D (5 bases). CDR1 and CDR2 (germline): SSHAT, FNYEAQ (reference sequence). The V gene lost 2 bases and the J gene lost 4 bases, with 7 bases spanning the gap. CDR3 size: 13 residues. DNA of the CDR3: TGTGCCAGCAGCTTATTGGGGCCAGATACGCAGTATTTT. Amino acid sequence: CASSLLGPDTQYF.

This chain links TRBV27 with TRBJ2-2; tentatively, D is TRBD2 (7 bases). This CDR3 contains 17 residues. Germline V gene sequence: CDR1 MNHEY, CDR2 SMNVEV (reference sequence). V was clipped by 7 bases and J by 4 bases, with 22 bases between them. CDR3 DNA sequence: TGTGCCAGCACCCCCTGGGTGGGGGGGCCCGCCACCGGGGAGCTGTTTTTT. Encoded protein: CASTPWVGGPATGELFF.

The CDR3 reads CASSLSTREQFF. The DNA of the CDR3 is TGCGCCAGCAGCTTGAGTACCAGGGAGCAGTTCTTC. The V call is TRBV5-1, the J call TRBJ2-1; no firm D call. The CDR3 consists of 12 residues. Trimming took 1 base from V and 10 from J, leaving 9 bases between them. The germline V gene encodes CDR1 SGHRS and CDR2 YFSETQ.

This sequence joins TRBV19 and TRBJ1-5; D gene ambiguous. Per the germline V gene, CDR1 is LNHDA and CDR2 is SQIVND (reference sequence). The CDR3 length is 16 residues. The V end lost 4 bases, the J end lost 0 bases, and 13 bases lay between the germline ends. The CDR3 DNA sequence: TGTGCCAGTAGTAACCCGTCAGGCCATAGCAATCAGCCCCAGCATTTT. It codes for CASSNPSGHSNQPQHF.

The chain joins TRBV6-6 to TRBJ1-1; D not certain. Trimming took 11 bases from V and 1 from J, leaving 14 bases between them. This CDR3 is built from 13 residues. Germline loops: CDR1 MNHNY, CDR2 SVGAGI (reference sequence). The DNA of the CDR3 is TGTGCCGGTACCCCGACACGGAACACTGAAGCTTTCTTT. Protein sequence: CAGTPTRNTEAFF.

The rearrangement links TRBV5-1 to TRBJ2-1, with 9 bases that match TRBD1. The V gene end was trimmed by 4 bases and the J gene end by 0 bases; junction bases not matched to a gene: 8. Germline values: CDR1 SGHRS, CDR2 YFSETQ. The CDR3 contains 17 residues. The CDR3 bases are TGCGCCAGCAGCCCAACGGGACAGGGATTCTCCTACAATGAGCAGTTCTTC. It specifies CASSPTGQGFSYNEQFF.

The chain links TRBV28 to TRBJ1-2, with D perhaps TRBD1 (6 bases). Germline assignment: CDR1 MDHEN and CDR2 SYDVKM. Trimming took 8 bases from V and 6 from J, leaving 22 bases between them. The CDR3 consists of 15 residues. The CDR3 sequence is CASRSGGAVRNGYTF. The CDR3 DNA is TGTGCCAGCCGGAGCGGGGGGGCTGTTCGAAATGGCTACACCTTC.

The chain joins TRBV5-4 to TRBJ1-3, with TRBD1 matching over 7 bases. Per the germline V gene, CDR1 is SGHNT and CDR2 is YYREEE (reference sequence). This CDR3 is 16 amino acids long. The junction had 5 bases not matched to a gene; V was cut back by 0 bases and J by 2 bases. The CDR3 bases are TGTGCCAGCAGCTTGGCCGGGACAGACGCTGGAAACACCATATATTTT. Amino acids: CASSLAGTDAGNTIYF.

This chain joins TRBV27 and TRBJ2-7; D is undetermined. The V and J ends lost 0 bases and 3 bases respectively, with 6 bases between them. This CDR3 is 13 amino acids long. Germline lookup yields CDR1 MNHEY and CDR2 SMNVEV (reference sequence). For the CDR3, the DNA is TGTGCCAGCAGTTTATCGTACCGCTACGAGCAGTACTTC. Encoded protein: CASSLSYRYEQYF.

This chain uses TRBV15 with TRBJ2-1; no definite D call. Germline CDR1 LNHNV, CDR2 YYDKDF (reference sequence). The CDR3 runs 14 residues. The ends were cut back, 7 bases at V and 3 bases at J, with 13 bases in the middle. The chain's CDR3 is CATKRGTHYNEQFF. The CDR3, as DNA: TGTGCCACCAAAAGAGGTACCCACTACAATGAGCAGTTCTTC.

The rearrangement links TRBV2 to TRBJ1-5, with D unclear. The CDR3 is 15 amino acids. V shed 6 bases and J shed 0 bases, with 12 bases lying between them. CDR1 and CDR2 (germline): SNHLY, FYNNEI. The CDR3 DNA sequence: TGTGCCAGCAGCGGAAGTAGGGTTAGCAATCAGCCCCAGCATTTT. Translated, it gives CASSGSRVSNQPQHF.

V gene TRBV11-2 combines with J gene TRBJ2-3; TRBD2 matches at 8 bases. The V gene's germline CDR1 is SGHAT and CDR2 FQNNGV. The V segment lost 4 bases and the J segment 8 bases; nucleotides outside the gene matches: 11. The CDR3 spans 15 residues. CDR3 in amino acids: CASSSPRLARGTQYF. The CDR3 nucleotides are TGTGCCAGCAGCTCCCCTAGACTAGCGAGGGGTACGCAGTATTTT.

The CDR3 bases are TGCGCCAGCAGCTTGACCGACAGGCCCCCCTACGAGCAGTACTTC. Its protein product is CASSLTDRPPYEQYF. J is TRBJ2-7 and V is TRBV5-1; a possible D gene is TRBD1 (6 bases). Germline CDR1 reads SGHRS; CDR2 reads YFSETQ. This CDR3 has 15 residues. V lost 1 base, J lost 2 bases, and 13 bases lay in between.

This chain uses TRBV12-5 with TRBJ2-4, with a tentative D call TRBD2 (5 bases). V shed 0 bases and J shed 9 bases, with 9 bases lying between them. CDR1 and CDR2 (germline): LGHNT, FRNRAP. CDR3 length: 13 amino acids. The DNA of the CDR3 is TGTGCTAGTGGTTTGGTTTCAAGCGGCATTCAGTACTTC. Its protein is CASGLVSSGIQYF. Filled out from reference TRBV12-5 and TRBJ2-4, the complete variable domain reads DARVTQTPRHKVTEMGQEVTMRCQPILGHNTVFWYRQTMMQGLELLAYFRNRAPLDDSGMPKDRFSAEMPDATLATLKIQPSEPRDSAVYFCASGLVSSGIQYFGAGTRLSVL.

This clone was detected a few times. The rearrangement joins TRBV18 to TRBJ2-5, with 7 bases lining up with TRBD1. Per the germline V gene, CDR1 is KGHSH and CDR2 is LQKENI. V was clipped by 4 bases and J by 0 bases; unmatched bases: 5. This CDR3 has 15 residues. The CDR3 nucleotides are TGTGCCAGCTCACTTGGGACAGCACACCAAGAGACCCAGTACTTC. Its protein product is CASSLGTAHQETQYF.

The CDR3 reads CASSLGLLSTDTQYF. The CDR3 DNA sequence: TGCGCCAGCAGCCTCGGGCTCCTCTCCACGGATACGCAGTATTTT. J is TRBJ2-3 and V is TRBV4-3; D not certain. With 4 bases removed from V and 6 bases from J, the gap between germline ends came to 17 bases. The CDR3 totals 15 residues. Germline lookup yields CDR1 LGHNA and CDR2 YSLEER.

The rearrangement uses TRBV5-1 and TRBJ2-5; 8 nucleotides align to TRBD1. CDR3 length: 14 amino acids. Germline V CDR1 and CDR2: SGHRS, YFSETQ. Trimming took 4 bases from V and 5 from J; bases not matched to a gene: 7. The CDR3 loop is CASSRGQEVETQYF. Written as DNA, the CDR3 is TGCGCCAGCAGCAGGGGACAGGAAGTGGAGACCCAGTACTTC.

This clone was observed once. The chain couples TRBV30 to TRBJ1-2, with D possibly TRBD1 on 6 matching bases. The CDR3 length is 14 residues. The germline V and J ends were trimmed by 8 bases and 5 bases, with 21 bases remaining between them. Germline assignment: CDR1 GTSNPN and CDR2 SVGIG (reference sequence). The CDR3 spells CAGSLDGGWYGYTF. CDR3 coding DNA: TGTGCCGGGTCTTTGGACGGGGGCTGGTATGGCTACACCTTC.

This clone is a singleton in its sample. The chain joins TRBV19 to TRBJ1-2; D is unclear. The germline V gene encodes CDR1 LNHDA and CDR2 SQIVND (reference sequence). The V and J ends lost 6 bases and 7 bases respectively, with 18 bases between them. The CDR3 contains 14 residues. CDR3 DNA sequence: TGTGCCAGTAGCGACCGGAAAGGGTTTGGTGGCTACACCTTC. Translation: CASSDRKGFGGYTF.

This sequence joins TRBV6-1 and TRBJ1-2, with D uncertain. The germline V gene encodes CDR1 MNHNS and CDR2 SASEGT. The CDR3 is made up of 14 amino acids. The V gene lost 2 bases and the J gene lost 14 bases, with 21 bases spanning the gap. CDR3 region: CASSESRPVISTTF. The CDR3 nucleotides read TGTGCCAGCAGTGAATCTAGGCCGGTGATCTCTACTACCTTC.

The count of this clone is one. Additional DNA sequences in this sample encode the identical CDR3. The chain uses TRBV5-1 and TRBJ2-3; no firm D call. The CDR3 runs 13 residues. Per the germline V gene, CDR1 is SGHRS and CDR2 is YFSETQ. V was cut by 0 bases and J by 3 bases, with 5 bases left in between. The CDR3 DNA sequence: TGCGCCAGCAGCTTGGTAGGGACAGATACGCAGTATTTT. Its protein is CASSLVGTDTQYF. Complete variable domain (other parts from reference TRBV5-1 and TRBJ2-3): KAGVTQTPRYLIKTRGQQVTLSCSPISGHRSVSWYQQTPGQGLQFLFEYFSETQRNKGNFPGRFSGRQFSNSRSEMNVSTLELGDSALYLCASSLVGTDTQYFGPGTRLTVL.

This clone was observed a single time. The genes are TRBV5-1 and TRBJ2-6; D remains unclear. Germline CDR1 and CDR2: SGHRS and YFSETQ. The CDR3 contains 15 residues. V was clipped by 2 bases and J by 0 bases, with 6 bases between them. CDR3 sequence (DNA): TGCGCCAGCAGCTTTGGATTCTCTGGGGCCAACGTCCTGACTTTC. Translation: CASSFGFSGANVLTF.

This sequence joins TRBV4-3 and TRBJ2-3, with TRBD2 as a possible D gene (5 bases). The CDR3 is 15 residues long. Trimming pared 4 bases from V and 2 bases from J, leaving 13 bases between. Germline V CDR1 and CDR2: LGHNA, YSLEER. The CDR3 region has the DNA TGCGCCAGCAGCCCCAATGGACTGTTCACAGATACGCAGTATTTT. Protein sequence: CASSPNGLFTDTQYF.

The CDR3 is CAIRATDTQYF. The DNA of the CDR3 is TGTGCCATCAGGGCCACAGATACGCAGTATTTT. The V call is TRBV10-3, the J call TRBJ2-3, with no clear D. The CDR3 covers 11 residues. Trimming took 6 bases from V and 2 from J, leaving 3 bases between them. The germline gives CDR1 ENHRY, CDR2 SYGVKD.

The gene calls are TRBV29-1 and TRBJ2-7, with D uncertain. There are 11 residues in the CDR3. From germline, CDR1 is SQVTM and CDR2 ANQGSEA. Trimming cost V 3 bases and J 1 base, with 4 bases left between them. The DNA for the CDR3 is TGCAGCGTTGAGGTTTCCTACGAGCAGTACTTC. Translated: CSVEVSYEQYF.